In its sample, the clone carrying this T cell receptor (beta chain) is hyperexpanded (1% or more). What it binds is unknown. Over chemoradiotherapy, repertoires were sampled more than once. V was cut by 3 bases and J by 3 bases, with 8 bases left in between. CDR1 and CDR2 (germline): SGHNT, YENEEA. The CDR3 runs to 13 residues. This sample stems from a study of chemoradiotherapy in HPV16-positive cancers. Broader study findings: Candidate HPV-specific clones and E7-related TCR motifs grew in tumor during treatment. For HPV16-positive patients, expanding HPV-responsive T cells associated with longer recurrence-free survival.

The protocol was immunoSEQ multiplex PCR, while the TCRdb copy is restricted to in-frame clones and leaves out a portion. This table has some 3,300 clones, approximately 86% appearing once. The chain employs TRBV11-3 and TRBJ1-1, with D unclear. The TCR sequence derives from a human donor with HPV-associated anogenital cancer. The specimen was tumor tissue, collected from a patient who underwent chemoradiotherapy. CDR3 residues: CASSLSLYTEAFF. CDR3 DNA sequence: TGTGCCAGCAGCTTGTCGCTGTACACTGAAGCTTTCTTT.